These 19 T cell receptor beta chains share one sample of origin, sequenced in a study of T cell repertoires in cytomegalovirus infection. One entry per CDR3 protein results from TCRdb running MiXCR on the reads. The sample shows some 68,000 distinct CDR3 sequences, 20% to 25% of them seen only once. No antigen has been identified for these receptors. The source material was PBMCs, sequenced either directly or after in vitro stimulation (not recorded which). The origin of the receptors is a human donor in good health (CMV status not recorded). Some clones in this sample may be carry-over from other donors' samples.

The chain has TRBV30 and TRBJ1-4, with 10 nucleotides matching TRBD1. V trimming: 8 bases; J trimming: 6 bases; junction bases outside the gene matches: 6. The CDR3 extends over 13 amino acids. The germline gives CDR1 GTSNPN, CDR2 SVGIG (reference sequence). This CDR3 reads CAVSGTGDEKLFF. CDR3 in DNA: TGTGCCGTCTCGGGGACAGGGGATGAAAAACTGTTTTTT.

This clonotype was seen more than once but under ten times. The V and J genes are TRBV20-1 and TRBJ2-2; D remains unclear. The germline V gene has CDR1 DFQATT and CDR2 SNEGSKA (reference sequence). V was pared by 4 bases and J by 0 bases, with 6 bases between. CDR3 size: 13 residues. The CDR3 sequence: CSAIRSNTGELFF. The DNA of the CDR3 is TGCAGTGCTATTAGGTCGAACACCGGGGAGCTGTTTTTT.

This clonotype was counted at least ten times. This chain connects TRBV28 to TRBJ2-7; D tentatively fits TRBD1 or TRBD2 (6 bases each). In germline, CDR1 is MDHEN, CDR2 SYDVKM. V lost 4 bases to trimming and J lost 5 bases, with 24 bases between them. The length of the CDR3 is 17 residues. The CDR3 spells CASSSPPSGAVEHEQYF. Here the CDR3 DNA reads TGTGCCAGCAGTTCCCCCCCTTCGGGGGCAGTTGAGCACGAGCAGTACTTC. Full variable domain (remainder filled in from reference TRBV28 and TRBJ2-7): DVKVTQSSRYLVKRTGEKVFLECVQDMDHENMFWYRQDPGLGLRLIYFSYDVKMKEKGDIPEGYSVSREKKERFSLILESASTNQTSMYLCASSSPPSGAVEHEQYFGPGTRLTVT.

The J gene is TRBJ2-1, the V gene TRBV4-1; 7 nucleotides line up with TRBD2. Per germline, CDR1 MGHRA and CDR2 YSYEKL. The V gene end was trimmed by 1 base and the J gene end by 7 bases; junction bases not matched to a gene: 7. This CDR3 is 15 amino acids long. Written as DNA, the CDR3 is TGCGCCAGCAGCCAAGGCGGGAGCGGCTATAATGAGCAGTTCTTC. Its protein is CASSQGGSGYNEQFF.

There are many counts of this clonotype. This chain links TRBV7-2 with TRBJ2-2, with TRBD1 matching 8 bases. In germline, CDR1 is SGHTA, CDR2 FQGNSA. Trimming cost V 11 bases and J 7 bases; bases outside gene matches: 15. The CDR3 spans 15 residues. CDR3 sequence (DNA): TGTGCCTCCGCCGAGGCAGGGGGCGCAATCGGGGAGCTGTTTTTT. It translates to CASAEAGGAIGELFF.

Here the CDR3 DNA reads TGTGCCAGCAGCCCTCCTGACGCGGACGAGCAGTTCTTC. Residues: CASSPPDADEQFF. The chain combines TRBV7-3 with TRBJ2-1; no reliable D call. The CDR3 extends over 13 amino acids. The V gene's germline CDR1 is SGHTA and CDR2 FQGTGA. Trimming left V 5 bases short and J 10 bases short, with 15 bases between.

This sequence joins TRBV20-1 and TRBJ2-7; D is unresolved. V shed 6 bases and J shed 0 bases, with 15 bases lying between them. This CDR3 contains 14 residues. Germline V lookup: CDR1 DFQATT, CDR2 SNEGSKA (reference sequence). The CDR3 region is CSARRQESSYEQYF. For the CDR3, the DNA is TGCAGTGCCCGACGGCAGGAGAGCTCCTACGAGCAGTACTTC.

The genes are TRBV4-2 and TRBJ2-4; perhaps TRBD2 as D (6 bases). The CDR3 length is 15 residues. V was cut by 4 bases and J by 5 bases, with 15 bases left in between. Germline CDR1 and CDR2: LGHNA and YNFKEQ. The chain's CDR3 is CASSPNREYENIQYF. Here the CDR3 DNA reads TGTGCCAGCAGCCCTAATCGGGAGTATGAAAACATTCAGTACTTC.

At least ten counts were recorded for this clonotype. This chain links TRBV7-2 with TRBJ2-6; tentatively, D is TRBD1 or TRBD2 (5 bases each). The germline V gene has CDR1 SGHTA and CDR2 FQGNSA. The CDR3 covers 15 residues. V lost 4 bases, J lost 4 bases, and 11 bases lay in between. DNA for the CDR3: TGTGCCAGCAGCTACCGGGGCTCAGGGGCCAACGTCCTGACTTTC. Translating gives CASSYRGSGANVLTF.

This clonotype was counted only a few times. The chain recombines TRBV7-2 with TRBJ2-1, with 11 bases identical to TRBD1. Germline-derived CDR1 and CDR2 are SGHTA and FQGNSA. With 0 bases clipped from V and 12 bases from J, the junction kept 7 bases outside the gene matches. This CDR3 contains 15 residues. CDR3 nucleotide sequence: TGTGCCAGCAGCTTAGCGGGGGGACAGGGGGGGGGGCAGTTCTTC. It codes for CASSLAGGQGGGQFF.

This clonotype was seen more than once but under ten times. The V call is TRBV7-6, the J call TRBJ2-5; D gene ambiguous. The ends were cut back, 3 bases at V and 6 bases at J, with 11 bases in the middle. From germline, CDR1 is SGHVS and CDR2 FNYEAQ. The CDR3 covers 13 residues. CDR3 protein: CASSLVLEKTQYF. DNA of the CDR3: TGTGCCAGCAGCTTGGTGCTAGAGAAGACCCAGTACTTC.

The J gene is TRBJ2-7, the V gene TRBV10-2, with 7 bases matching TRBD2. V lost 1 base to trimming and J lost 2 bases; unmatched junction nucleotides: 5. From germline, CDR1 is WSHSY and CDR2 SAAADI. CDR3 length: 15 residues. DNA for the CDR3: TGCGCCAGCAGTGAGTATACAGCGGGGACCTACGAGCAGTACGTC. Its protein is CASSEYTAGTYEQYV.

This clonotype occurred a few times. The chain carries TRBV5-6 and TRBJ2-7; 10 positions match TRBD2. The V gene end was trimmed by 1 base and the J gene end by 6 bases; junction bases not matched to a gene: 10. Germline V lookup: CDR1 SGHDT, CDR2 YYEEEE. The CDR3 is made up of 16 amino acids. In DNA, the CDR3 is TGTGCCAGCAGCTTGAGCGGTCTAGCGGGAGAACTCGAGCAGTACGTC. It translates to CASSLSGLAGELEQYV.

The rearrangement joins TRBV5-4 to TRBJ2-7, with D perhaps TRBD1 or TRBD2 (5 bases each). Per germline, CDR1 SGHNT and CDR2 YYREEE (reference sequence). Trimming pared 4 bases from V and 2 bases from J, leaving 19 bases between. The CDR3 sequence is 16 residues long. CDR3 DNA: TGTGCCAGCAGCGTAGGGACCGGGCCCCTTACCTACGAGCAGTACTTC. Translation gives CASSVGTGPLTYEQYF.

Many counts were recorded for this clonotype. The chain links TRBV7-2 to TRBJ2-2; a possible D gene is TRBD1 (5 bases). This CDR3 spans 13 amino acids. Trimming removed 4 bases from V and 6 bases from J, with 9 bases in between. Germline V gives CDR1 SGHTA, CDR2 FQGNSA. CDR3 in DNA: TGTGCCAGCAGCTCAGGCAGGGCCGGGGAGCTGTTTTTT. Translating it yields CASSSGRAGELFF.

This clonotype was observed a handful of times. The chain carries TRBV20-1 and TRBJ1-3, with 7 bases identical to TRBD1. The J segment lost 4 bases and the V segment lost 3 bases, leaving 3 bases of the junction unmatched. Germline assignment: CDR1 DFQATT and CDR2 SNEGSKA (reference sequence). The CDR3 contains 13 residues. The CDR3 loop is CSASDRVGNTIYF. DNA of the CDR3: TGCAGTGCTAGCGACAGGGTGGGAAACACCATATATTTT.

The chain couples TRBV6-2 or TRBV6-3 to TRBJ2-2; D is uncertain. The ends were cut back, 3 bases at V and 3 bases at J, with 5 bases in the middle. This CDR3 is built from 13 residues. Germline CDR1 MNHEY, CDR2 SVGEGT. In nucleotides, the CDR3 is TGTGCCAGCAGTTATCAGGACACCGGGGAGCTGTTTTTT. This translates into CASSYQDTGELFF.

The chain employs TRBV28 and TRBJ1-1, with 8 bases fitting TRBD1. The germline CDR1 and CDR2 sequences are MDHEN and SYDVKM. V was clipped by 8 bases and J by 6 bases; unmatched bases: 2. This CDR3 is 11 amino acids long. The DNA of the CDR3 is TGTGCCAGCTGGACAGGGCCTGAAGCTTTCTTT. Residues: CASWTGPEAFF. Full variable domain (remainder filled in from reference TRBV28 and TRBJ1-1): DVKVTQSSRYLVKRTGEKVFLECVQDMDHENMFWYRQDPGLGLRLIYFSYDVKMKEKGDIPEGYSVSREKKERFSLILESASTNQTSMYLCASWTGPEAFFGQGTRLTVV.

V is TRBV28 and J is TRBJ1-2, with 9 positions matching TRBD1. With 5 bases clipped from V and 6 bases from J, the junction kept 1 base outside the gene matches. The CDR3 loop spans 12 amino acids. CDR1 and CDR2 from the germline V gene are MDHEN and SYDVKM. The CDR3, as DNA: TGTGCCAGCAGTACAGGGGGCGATGGCTACACCTTC. Translation gives CASSTGGDGYTF.